The 25 T cell receptor beta chains given below trace back to one sample, sequenced in a study of identical twins. Each CDR3 protein is one row after TCRdb ran MiXCR on the 5' RACE reads. Among around 960,000 distinct CDR3 sequences listed, around 12% were seen once. These data were likewise used in another study, on yellow fever vaccine responses in identical twins.

The specimen sequenced was PBMCs. These receptors were collected from a woman aged 18-30 years in good health.

This sequence joins TRBV28 and TRBJ2-3; no reliable D call. This CDR3 comprises 14 residues. The germline V and J ends were trimmed by 6 bases and 1 base, with 11 bases remaining between them. Germline V gene data show CDR1 as MDHEN and CDR2 as SYDVKM. The CDR3 region has the DNA TGTGCCAGCAGCCTACGATCCCGCACAGATACGCAGTATTTT. Translating it yields CASSLRSRTDTQYF.

CDR3 nucleotide sequence: TGTGCCAGCAGCCAAGACAGGGGCGGATATCAGCCCCAGCATTTT. Its protein is CASSQDRGGYQPQHF. The chain links TRBV7-8 to TRBJ1-5; 8 nucleotides line up with TRBD1. CDR1 is SGHVS and CDR2 is FQNEAQ in the germline V gene. Unmatched junction bases numbered 8, after V lost 5 bases and J lost 5 bases. The CDR3 runs 15 residues.

This clonotype appeared a few times. This chain joins TRBV5-1 and TRBJ2-3; TRBD2 matches at 12 bases. The CDR3 totals 17 residues. Per germline, CDR1 SGHRS and CDR2 YFSETQ. The V gene end was trimmed by 3 bases and the J gene end by 5 bases; junction bases not matched to a gene: 10. The CDR3 coding sequence is TGCGCCAGCAGCTCAAGGACTAGCGGGATGTCAGGAGATACGCAGTATTTT. Residues: CASSSRTSGMSGDTQYF. Full variable domain (outside the CDR3, taken from reference TRBV5-1 and TRBJ2-3): KAGVTQTPRYLIKTRGQQVTLSCSPISGHRSVSWYQQTPGQGLQFLFEYFSETQRNKGNFPGRFSGRQFSNSRSEMNVSTLELGDSALYLCASSSRTSGMSGDTQYFGPGTRLTVL.

Ten or more counts support this clonotype. CDR3 sequence (DNA): TGTGCCAGCAGGGGAGCCGACAACTACAATGAGCAGTTCTTC. Its translation: CASRGADNYNEQFF. This sequence joins TRBV6-5 and TRBJ2-1; D perhaps matches TRBD2 (5 bases). This CDR3 is 14 amino acids long. Germline loops: CDR1 MNHEY, CDR2 SVGAGI. The V gene lost 6 bases and the J gene lost 3 bases, with 12 bases spanning the gap.

This sequence joins TRBV7-2 and TRBJ2-3; 12 positions agree with TRBD2. V dropped 1 base and J dropped 5; count of bases not matched to a gene: 7. Germline V gene lookup returns CDR1 SGHTA and CDR2 FQGNSA. The CDR3 has 17 residues. Written as DNA, the CDR3 is TGTGCCAGCAGCTTAGGGCTAGCGGGGGGGCAAAGAGATACGCAGTATTTT. Encoded protein: CASSLGLAGGQRDTQYF.

In this sample, this clonotype turned up a few times. The genes are TRBV9 and TRBJ2-3; 7 bases are a match to TRBD2. The CDR3 loop spans 16 amino acids. The junction had 13 bases not matched to a gene; V was cut back by 4 bases and J by 5 bases. The V gene's germline CDR1 is SGDLS and CDR2 YYNGEE. The CDR3 DNA reads as TGTGCCAGCAGCCCAGAGGTGGGGACTAATAGAGATACGCAGTATTTT. It specifies CASSPEVGTNRDTQYF.

This clonotype appeared many times. The chain has TRBV20-1 and TRBJ2-7; TRBD1 matches 8 bases. V dropped 0 bases and J dropped 5; count of bases not matched to a gene: 6. The CDR3 is 14 amino acids. The germline gives CDR1 DFQATT, CDR2 SNEGSKA (reference sequence). The CDR3 is CSARDRTGIHEQYV. CDR3 DNA: TGCAGTGCTAGAGACAGGACAGGGATACACGAGCAGTACGTC.

This clonotype was observed a handful of times. The gene calls are TRBV7-9 and TRBJ2-2, with D perhaps TRBD1 (5 bases). CDR1 and CDR2 (germline): SEHNR, FQNEAQ (reference sequence). V gave up 3 bases and J gave up 7 bases, with 9 bases separating them. The CDR3 is 13 amino acids. The CDR3 sequence: CASSLAGHGELFF. The CDR3 DNA reads as TGTGCCAGCAGCTTGGCAGGGCACGGGGAGCTGTTTTTT.

V gene TRBV5-1 combines with J gene TRBJ2-2; D is ambiguous. V shed 6 bases and J shed 0 bases, with 12 bases lying between them. Germline loops: CDR1 SGHRS, CDR2 YFSETQ. CDR3 length: 15 amino acids. Here the CDR3 reads CASMLWATNTGELFF. The DNA for the CDR3 is TGCGCCAGCATGTTGTGGGCTACGAACACCGGGGAGCTGTTTTTT.

This clonotype was found a few times. The chain couples TRBV3-1 to TRBJ2-7; 7 bases agree with TRBD2. V lost 0 bases to trimming and J lost 5 bases; unmatched junction nucleotides: 7. Germline loops: CDR1 LGHDT, CDR2 YNNKEL (reference sequence). The CDR3 contains 15 residues. This CDR3 is CASSQDQAGRDEQYF. The CDR3, as DNA: TGTGCCAGCAGCCAAGATCAAGCGGGAAGGGACGAGCAGTACTTC.

The rearrangement joins TRBV6-7 to TRBJ2-7; TRBD2 matches 8 bases. TRBV6-7 is flagged as an ORF with uncertain function. The V gene end was trimmed by 2 bases and the J gene end by 2 bases; junction bases not matched to a gene: 29. The CDR3 is made up of 23 amino acids. Here the CDR3 reads CASSYPRTFTGGTRVIPPYEQYF. The CDR3 DNA reads as TGTGCCAGCAGTTACCCGCGGACATTTACCGGGGGGACTAGAGTAATCCCTCCCTACGAGCAGTACTTC.

There are many counts of this clonotype. V is TRBV5-1 and J is TRBJ2-2; D is unresolved. Germline loops: CDR1 SGHRS, CDR2 YFSETQ. The CDR3 extends over 14 amino acids. V shed 0 bases and J shed 3 bases, with 6 bases lying between them. This chain's CDR3 is CASSLAGDTGELFF. CDR3 bases: TGCGCCAGCAGCTTGGCTGGGGACACCGGGGAGCTGTTTTTT.

This rearrangement joins TRBV2 to TRBJ2-3; TRBD2 matches 7 bases. Germline V gene sequence: CDR1 SNHLY, CDR2 FYNNEI. V lost 11 bases, J lost 0 bases, and 20 bases stayed unmatched. The CDR3 is made up of 18 amino acids. This chain's CDR3 is CARKRRSSGLPSTDTQYF. The CDR3 bases are TGTGCCCGCAAACGGCGGTCTAGCGGACTTCCTAGCACAGATACGCAGTATTTT. The complete variable domain, with remaining parts taken from reference TRBV2 and TRBJ2-3, reads EPEVTQTPSHQVTQMGQEVILRCVPISNHLYFYWYRQILGQKVEFLVSFYNNEISEKSEIFDDQFSVERPDGSNFTLKIRSTKLEDSAMYFCARKRRSSGLPSTDTQYFGPGTRLTVL.

A few counts support this clonotype. This sequence joins TRBV5-6 and TRBJ2-6; no reliable D call. The length of the CDR3 is 15 residues. Between the trimmed V and J ends, which lost 0 bases and 2 bases, there was a span of 6 bases. Germline assignment: CDR1 SGHDT and CDR2 YYEEEE. The CDR3 DNA sequence: TGTGCCAGCAGCTTGGGGCCACCTGGGGCCAACGTCCTGACTTTC. Amino acid sequence: CASSLGPPGANVLTF.

The sample holds many counts of this clonotype. The rearrangement links TRBV12-3 or TRBV12-4 to TRBJ2-7; unclear D gene. This CDR3 comprises 13 residues. V was cut by 6 bases and J by 1 base, with 10 bases left in between. This CDR3 reads CASRRPGSYEQYF. Here the CDR3 DNA reads TGTGCCAGCAGACGGCCTGGATCCTACGAGCAGTACTTC.

CDR3 loop: CASGTVGTQYF. The CDR3 coding sequence is TGTGCCAGCGGGACTGTGGGGACCCAGTACTTC. The chain uses TRBV6-5 and TRBJ2-5; TRBD2 is a possible D gene (6 bases). V lost 8 bases to trimming and J lost 7 bases, with 11 bases between them. Germline lookup yields CDR1 MNHEY and CDR2 SVGAGI. The CDR3 runs 11 residues.

This clonotype turned up a few times. V and J are TRBV20-1 and TRBJ2-1, with TRBD2 identical over 15 bases. Germline V gene sequence: CDR1 DFQATT, CDR2 SNEGSKA (reference sequence). V trimming: 0 bases; J trimming: 15 bases; junction bases outside the gene matches: 6. This CDR3 region has 14 residues. The CDR3 DNA reads as TGCAGTGCTAGAGATGGACTAGCGGGAGGGCCTTGGTTCTTC. It codes for CSARDGLAGGPWFF.

This clonotype showed up just a few times. The chain joins TRBV19 to TRBJ2-2; 8 bases align to TRBD1. Germline V gene data show CDR1 as LNHDA and CDR2 as SQIVND (reference sequence). The J segment lost 5 bases and the V segment lost 4 bases, leaving 9 bases of the junction unmatched. There are 16 residues in the CDR3. This chain's CDR3 is CASSTRTGKGTGELFF. The CDR3 bases are TGTGCCAGTAGTACCCGGACAGGGAAAGGGACCGGGGAGCTGTTTTTT.

In this sample, this clonotype turned up a few times. The chain recombines TRBV10-3 with TRBJ2-1, with 11 positions matching TRBD2. V dropped 7 bases and J dropped 5; count of bases not matched to a gene: 7. Looked up from germline, CDR1 is ENHRY and CDR2 is SYGVKD. The CDR3 has 15 amino acids. The CDR3 bases are TGTGCCATCACCGCAGGACTAGCGGGTGACAATGAGCAGTTCTTC. Protein: CAITAGLAGDNEQFF.

This chain connects TRBV6-1 to TRBJ2-4; 7 bases are a match to TRBD1. The CDR3 has 16 residues. Germline trimming cut 6 bases from V and 10 bases from J; bases unmatched to any gene: 18. CDR1 is MNHNS and CDR2 is SASEGT in the germline V gene. CDR3 nucleotides: TGTGCCAGCAGAGGAACCCGGGACAGCTTCGTGTTGATTCAGTACTTC. The encoded protein is CASRGTRDSFVLIQYF.

This chain uses TRBV12-3 or TRBV12-4 with TRBJ2-7; 10 positions agree with TRBD2. V lost 4 bases and J lost 7; bases outside the gene matches: 10. The CDR3 runs to 15 residues. The CDR3 here is CASSSPTSGLLEQYF. Here the CDR3 DNA reads TGTGCCAGCAGTTCTCCGACTAGCGGGCTTTTGGAGCAGTACTTC.

This clonotype was recorded a few times. The chain combines TRBV5-1 with TRBJ1-2, with TRBD1 matching 9 bases. The germline gives CDR1 SGHRS, CDR2 YFSETQ. With V trimmed by 4 bases and J by 9 bases, 7 bases remained unmatched. This CDR3 contains 13 residues. For the CDR3, the DNA is TGCGCCAGCAGCGCCGGGACAGGGAGTAGCTACACCTTC. Translation gives CASSAGTGSSYTF.

The V and J genes are TRBV10-1 and TRBJ2-1; tentatively, D is TRBD2 (5 bases). Trimming shortened V by 6 bases and J by 1 base, and 13 bases separated the two germline ends. The CDR3 is 15 amino acids. Germline-derived CDR1 and CDR2 are WNHNN and SYGVQD (reference sequence). As DNA, the CDR3 is TGCGCCAGCAGAGAGAGGGCCAGATCCTACAATGAGCAGTTCTTC. Its protein product is CASRERARSYNEQFF.

V usage is TRBV7-8 and J usage is TRBJ2-7; weak D call: TRBD2 (5 bases). V was cut by 5 bases and J by 3 bases, with 17 bases left in between. The germline gives CDR1 SGHVS, CDR2 FQNEAQ. This CDR3 is 15 amino acids long. In DNA, the CDR3 is TGTGCCAGCAGCCCAGGACGAGCCGGGATCTACGAGCAGTACGTC. It yields the protein CASSPGRAGIYEQYV.

The table lists this clonotype with a few counts. The CDR3 loop reads CASLTGGSYNEQFF. The CDR3 DNA reads TGTGCCAGCCTGACAGGGGGCTCGTACAATGAGCAGTTCTTC. This chain uses TRBV5-6 with TRBJ2-1; 10 positions match TRBD1. Germline-derived CDR1 and CDR2 are SGHDT and YYEEEE. The CDR3 covers 14 residues. J was trimmed by 4 bases and V by 7 bases; bases with no gene match: 5.